The clone carrying this T cell receptor (beta chain) showed up just once. Per the authors' pipeline: Amplifying reference gene primers gave estimates of nucleated cell counts. Measured with immunoSEQ multiplex PCR; TCRdb has only the in-frame clones, and not every one. V and J calls and clone size are as listed in that table; D and trimming were resolved from the DNA. The sample has about 260,000 clones, 83% seen once; the top ten hold 3.5% to 5.5%. This record belongs to a study of blood T cell repertoires in COVID-19. Study in general: There were acute and convalescent COVID-19 samples, and they came from the United States, Italy and Spain. Sources were T cells, B-cell-depleted T cells, or PBMCs; the material itself was cDNA or gDNA.

In germline, CDR1 is SQVTM, CDR2 ANQGSEA. The trim removed 7 bases at V and 4 bases at J, leaving 10 bases unmatched. The CDR3 has 14 amino acids. The rearrangement uses TRBV29-1 and TRBJ1-3; 7 bases are shared with TRBD1. The sequence came from a man aged 60 to 69 who had recovered from COVID-19. Material: peripheral blood. CDR3: CSASTGTMGNTIYF. Written as DNA, the CDR3 is TGCAGCGCCTCGACAGGGACAATGGGAAACACCATATATTTT.